These T cell receptor beta chains were read from a single sample in a study of identical twins. TCRdb used MiXCR to reprocess the 5' RACE reads, holding one entry per CDR3 protein. Of 1.5 million to 2 million distinct CDR3 sequences listed, less than 40% are singletons. Sample: cord blood. Receptor source: a newborn girl in good health. CDR3s include the opening cysteine and the closing phenylalanine or tryptophan. Fields, in order: CDR3 protein, CDR3 DNA, clone size, D gene, V gene, J gene. The D gene is left open where the match is weak. Only part of the rows carry a size: once, few, many, or a class if the clone is expanded.

CTTSGHAGDHEQFF	TGCACCACTAGCGGGCATGCGGGGGACCATGAGCAGTTCTTC	NA	TRBD2	TRBV20-1	TRBJ2-1
CATSSKTSWTRNYGYTF	TGTGCCACCAGCAGTAAAACCTCATGGACGCGTAACTATGGCTACACCTTC	once	NA	TRBV15	TRBJ1-2
CASSRGLSKETQYF	TGTGCCAGCAGCCGGGGACTGTCAAAAGAGACCCAGTACTTC	NA	NA	TRBV3-1	TRBJ2-5
CAISGTDALNIQYF	TGTGCCATCAGTGGGACGGACGCATTAAACATTCAGTACTTC	many	NA	TRBV10-3	TRBJ2-4
CASRIALVYNEQFF	TGTGCCAGCAGGATAGCCTTGGTTTACAATGAGCAGTTCTTC	NA	NA	TRBV6-1	TRBJ2-1
CASSFTGANTGELFF	TGCGCCAGCAGCTTTACAGGGGCGAACACCGGGGAGCTGTTTTTT	few	TRBD1	TRBV5-1	TRBJ2-2
CSARGTGTTDTQYF	TGCAGTGCTAGAGGGACAGGGACCACAGATACGCAGTATTTT	NA	TRBD1	TRBV20-1	TRBJ2-3
CASSSGLAGENEQYF	TGTGCCAGCAGTTCGGGACTAGCGGGAGAAAATGAGCAGTACTTC	NA	TRBD2	TRBV27	TRBJ2-5
CRARGGVDEQYF	TGCAGAGCGCGGGGGGGCGTGGACGAGCAGTACTTC	NA	TRBD2	TRBV20-1	TRBJ2-7
CASSEGGLLNSPLHF	TGTGCCAGCAGTGAAGGGGGACTTCTTAATTCACCCCTCCACTTT	few	NA	TRBV6-1	TRBJ1-6
CASSLAPARDSYEQYF	TGCGCCAGCAGCTTGGCCCCCGCCAGGGACTCCTACGAGCAGTACTTC	NA	NA	TRBV5-1	TRBJ2-7
CSGTTGTDTEAFF	TGCAGCGGTACAACCGGGACAGACACTGAAGCTTTCTTT	NA	TRBD1	TRBV29-1	TRBJ1-1
CASSQEGSAQPQHF	TGTGCCAGCAGCCAAGAGGGAAGCGCTCAGCCCCAGCATTTT	NA	NA	TRBV4-2	TRBJ1-5
CASSLVSSGRITDTQYF	TGCGCCAGCAGCTTGGTATCTAGCGGGAGGATCACAGATACGCAGTATTTT	NA	TRBD2	TRBV5-1	TRBJ2-3
CARPGVPQTQYF	TGTGCCAGGCCAGGGGTTCCGCAGACCCAGTACTTC	NA	NA	TRBV3-1	TRBJ2-5
CASSPRDRGDNEQFF	TGCGCCAGCAGCCCCCGGGACAGGGGCGACAATGAGCAGTTCTTC	NA	TRBD1	TRBV5-1	TRBJ2-1
CASSQQQGNQPQHF	TGTGCCAGCAGCCAACAACAGGGGAATCAGCCCCAGCATTTT	few	TRBD1	TRBV4-2	TRBJ1-5
CASSLSFGLAGAKNIQYF	TGTGCCAGCAGCTTGTCGTTTGGGCTAGCGGGAGCCAAAAACATTCAGTACTTC	NA	TRBD2	TRBV5-6	TRBJ2-4
CASSPNRGGGNTIYF	TGTGCCAGCAGCCCCAACAGGGGTGGGGGAAACACCATATATTTT	NA	TRBD1	TRBV7-2	TRBJ1-3
CASSVGVSYNEQFF	TGTGCCAGCAGCGTAGGGGTTTCCTACAATGAGCAGTTCTTC	few	NA	TRBV9	TRBJ2-1
CSPGPYNEQFF	TGCAGTCCAGGGCCTTACAATGAGCAGTTCTTC	few	NA	TRBV20-1	TRBJ2-1
CASSLELGLAGAYEQYF	TGCGCCAGCAGCTTGGAACTCGGACTAGCGGGAGCCTACGAGCAGTACTTC	few	TRBD2	TRBV5-1	TRBJ2-7
CASSQDFSSSYNEQYF	TGTGCCAGCAGCCAGGACTTCTCGAGCTCCTACAATGAGCAGTACTTC	few	NA	TRBV5-6	TRBJ2-7
CASSGGIPSYNEQFF	TGTGCCAGCAGCGGTGGCATCCCTTCCTACAATGAGCAGTTCTTC	NA	NA	TRBV28	TRBJ2-1
CASSFSGLAEAFF	TGTGCCAGCAGTTTCTCGGGGTTGGCTGAAGCTTTCTTT	NA	NA	TRBV11-2	TRBJ1-1
CASSLHLQGPLETQYF	TGTGCCAGCAGTCTCCACCTACAGGGTCCCTTAGAGACCCAGTACTTC	NA	NA	TRBV6-6	TRBJ2-5
CASSSLPGLAGGYNEQFF	TGCGCCAGCAGCTCCTTACCGGGACTAGCGGGAGGATACAATGAGCAGTTCTTC	few	TRBD2	TRBV5-1	TRBJ2-1
CASSQDRTSMVYEQYF	TGTGCCAGCAGCCAAGACCGGACTAGTATGGTCTACGAGCAGTACTTC	few	TRBD2	TRBV14	TRBJ2-7
CASRHRLDYNEQFF	TGTGCCAGCAGACATAGACTAGACTACAATGAGCAGTTCTTC	NA	NA	TRBV6-6	TRBJ2-1
CASSLTGWGLADSYEQYF	TGTGCCAGCAGCTTAACAGGTTGGGGATTAGCGGACTCCTACGAGCAGTACTTC	few	NA	TRBV13	TRBJ2-7
CASSYDRTNSTDTQYF	TGTGCCAGCAGTTATGACCGGACAAATAGCACAGATACGCAGTATTTT	few	NA	TRBV6-6	TRBJ2-3
CASSFQLVGEQFF	TGTGCCAGCAGCTTCCAACTAGTCGGTGAGCAGTTCTTC	NA	NA	TRBV7-2	TRBJ2-1
CAISAFQGARYRTEAFF	TGTGCCATCAGTGCTTTCCAGGGGGCGAGATACCGTACTGAAGCTTTCTTT	few	TRBD1	TRBV10-3	TRBJ1-1
CASSESVPRGTQYF	TGTGCCAGCAGTGAGTCGGTCCCCAGGGGGACCCAGTACTTC	NA	NA	TRBV25-1	TRBJ2-5
CASSYSSRTNEQFF	TGTGCCAGCAGTTACAGCTCTAGAACCAATGAGCAGTTCTTC	NA	NA	TRBV7-9	TRBJ2-1
CASSQADKPNEKLFF	TGTGCCAGCAGCCAAGCAGACAAGCCGAATGAAAAACTGTTTTTT	few	NA	TRBV4-2	TRBJ1-4
CASSFRQDPGGYTF	TGTGCCAGCAGCTTTAGGCAGGACCCGGGTGGCTACACCTTC	NA	NA	TRBV7-2	TRBJ1-2
CSVAPTGRPGTAPMNTEAFF	TGCAGCGTTGCCCCCACCGGCCGTCCGGGGACTGCTCCCATGAACACTGAAGCTTTCTTT	NA	NA	TRBV29-1	TRBJ1-1
CASSQPFAGANSPLHF	TGTGCCAGCAGCCAACCTTTTGCGGGAGCAAATTCACCCCTCCACTTT	few	NA	TRBV4-2	TRBJ1-6
CASSQVWDGSYEQYF	TGTGCCAGCAGCCAAGTATGGGACGGATCCTACGAGCAGTACTTC	NA	NA	TRBV14	TRBJ2-7
CASSQRNNEQFF	TGTGCCAGCAGCCAGCGGAACAATGAGCAGTTCTTC	NA	NA	TRBV3-1	TRBJ2-1
CSVESSGSYNTGELFF	TGCAGCGTTGAATCTAGCGGGAGCTACAACACCGGGGAGCTGTTTTTT	NA	TRBD2	TRBV29-1	TRBJ2-2
CATRDRRTDTQYF	TGTGCCACTAGGGACAGACGCACAGATACGCAGTATTTT	NA	TRBD1	TRBV19	TRBJ2-3
CASSLFIPSGRVNEQFF	TGTGCCAGCAGTTTATTTATCCCTAGCGGGAGGGTCAATGAGCAGTTCTTC	few	TRBD2	TRBV28	TRBJ2-1
CASRKRLAENTGELFF	TGTGCCAGCAGAAAGCGGTTAGCGGAGAACACCGGGGAGCTGTTTTTT	NA	NA	TRBV11-2	TRBJ2-2
CASSLPGRPSGNTIYF	TGTGCCAGCAGTTTGCCAGGCCGACCGTCTGGAAACACCATATATTTT	NA	NA	TRBV28	TRBJ1-3
CSARDASGRPYEQYF	TGCAGTGCTAGAGATGCTAGCGGGAGGCCCTACGAGCAGTACTTC	NA	TRBD2	TRBV20-1	TRBJ2-7
CASSRSMGHRDQPQHF	TGTGCCAGCAGCCGAAGCATGGGACATAGAGATCAGCCCCAGCATTTT	NA	NA	TRBV4-2	TRBJ1-5